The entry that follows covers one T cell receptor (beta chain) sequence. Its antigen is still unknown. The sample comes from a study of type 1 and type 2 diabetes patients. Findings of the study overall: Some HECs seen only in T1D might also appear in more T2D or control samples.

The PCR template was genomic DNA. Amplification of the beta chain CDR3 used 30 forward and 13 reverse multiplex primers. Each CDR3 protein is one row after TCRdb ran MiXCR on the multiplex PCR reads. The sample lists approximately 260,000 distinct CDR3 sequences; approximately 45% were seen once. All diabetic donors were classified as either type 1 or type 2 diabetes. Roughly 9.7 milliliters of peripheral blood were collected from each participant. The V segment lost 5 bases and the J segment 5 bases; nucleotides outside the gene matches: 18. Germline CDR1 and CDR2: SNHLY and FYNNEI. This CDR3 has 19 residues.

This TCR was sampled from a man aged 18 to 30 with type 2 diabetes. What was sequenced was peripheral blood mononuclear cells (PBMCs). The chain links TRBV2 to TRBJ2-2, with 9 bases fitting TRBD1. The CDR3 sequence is CASSPITDRGTMRTGELFF. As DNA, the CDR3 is TGTGCCAGCAGTCCTATAACAGACAGGGGGACAATGAGGACCGGGGAGCTGTTTTTT. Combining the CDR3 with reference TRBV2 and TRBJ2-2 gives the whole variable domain EPEVTQTPSHQVTQMGQEVILRCVPISNHLYFYWYRQILGQKVEFLVSFYNNEISEKSEIFDDQFSVERPDGSNFTLKIRSTKLEDSAMYFCASSPITDRGTMRTGELFFGEGSRLTVL.